These 6 T cell receptor beta chains were all obtained from the same sample, sequenced in a study of blood T cell repertoires in COVID-19. The method was immunoSEQ multiplex PCR; TCRdb's version includes in-frame clones alone and lacks a portion of them. The table shows fewer than 500,000 clones, with around 84% occurring only once. Sequencing input: peripheral blood. Receptor source: a human donor with acute or convalescent COVID-19. The donor label of this sample is uncertain.

This clone appeared a few times. The same CDR3 is also encoded by other DNA sequences in this sample. The chain joins TRBV28 to TRBJ1-5; weak D call: TRBD1 (6 bases). The germline V and J ends were trimmed by 4 bases and 0 bases, with 16 bases remaining between them. Germline V gene lookup returns CDR1 MDHEN and CDR2 SYDVKM. The CDR3 runs to 17 residues. The CDR3 is CASSSSTGPYSNQPQHF. The CDR3 nucleotides read TGTGCCAGCAGTTCCTCGACAGGTCCGTATAGCAATCAGCCCCAGCATTTT.

This clone turned up a few times. The sample contains more than one DNA sequence encoding this CDR3. The V gene is TRBV3-1 (or the pseudogene TRBV3-2), the J gene TRBJ1-1, with D possibly TRBD1 on 6 matching bases. CDR1 LGHDT and CDR2 YNNKEL come from the germline V gene (reference sequence). This CDR3 comprises 15 residues. V was clipped by 4 bases and J by 1 base, with 13 bases between them. CDR3 region: CASSPRDKQNTEAFF. For the CDR3, the DNA is TGTGCCAGCAGCCCCCGGGACAAGCAGAACACTGAAGCTTTCTTT.

The rearrangement links TRBV28 to TRBJ1-3; D is undetermined. V lost 3 bases to trimming and J lost 0 bases, with 12 bases between them. The V gene's germline CDR1 is MDHEN and CDR2 SYDVKM. This CDR3 has 16 amino acids. The DNA for the CDR3 is TGTGCCAGCAGTTTGTTGGTCCCCTACTCTGGAAACACCATATATTTT. Protein: CASSLLVPYSGNTIYF.

This clone appeared a few times. This chain connects TRBV5-1 to TRBJ2-1; 14 bases agree with TRBD2. The germline CDR1 and CDR2 sequences are SGHRS and YFSETQ. The CDR3 contains 17 residues. V gave up 3 bases and J gave up 6 bases; unmatched junction bases: 8. The CDR3 nucleotides read TGCGCCAGCAGCTCCCCATTGACTAGCGGGAGGGGCAATGAGCAGTTCTTC. It yields the protein CASSSPLTSGRGNEQFF.

The CDR3 loop reads CASSLGTSGGSYNEQFF. The CDR3 bases are TGTGCCAGCAGCCTCGGGACTAGCGGGGGGAGCTACAATGAGCAGTTCTTC. The chain employs TRBV13 and TRBJ2-1; 15 positions match TRBD2. CDR1 PRHDT and CDR2 FYEKMQ come from the germline V gene (reference sequence). The V gene end was trimmed by 5 bases and the J gene end by 3 bases; junction bases not matched to a gene: 5. The CDR3 runs 17 residues. Looking up the rest from reference TRBV13 and TRBJ2-1 gives the full variable domain: AAGVIQSPRHLIKEKRETATLKCYPIPRHDTVYWYQQGPGQDPQFLISFYEKMQSDKGSIPDRFSAQQFSDYHSELNMSSLELGDSALYFCASSLGTSGGSYNEQFFGPGTRLTVL.

This rearrangement joins TRBV27 to TRBJ1-2; the D gene is possibly TRBD1 (5 bases). There are 14 residues in the CDR3. The germline V and J ends were trimmed by 3 bases and 7 bases, with 15 bases remaining between them. CDR1 is MNHEY and CDR2 is SMNVEV in the germline V gene (reference sequence). The CDR3 nucleotides read TGTGCCAGCAGTTTTGATGCCCTGGGGGGTGGCTACACCTTC. Its protein is CASSFDALGGGYTF.